This T cell receptor beta chain was documented in a study of cytomegalovirus exposure and HLA in healthy donors. Study-wide background: Of about 390 genotyped donors, 81% grouped in the Caucasian-associated ancestry cluster. General observations from the study: In a later analysis, specific HLA alleles were associated with 15,000 to 20,000 TCR beta sequences at a 0.05 false discovery rate. Based on reports, TCR beta sequences accurately predicted HLA-A and HLA-B alleles for most subjects. Cytomegalovirus association was assigned to 170 or so TCR beta chains.

This clone has a handful of counts. The antigen is unknown. The PCR ran on 60 Vbeta and 13 Jbeta primers. Sequencing was performed with immunoSEQ multiplex PCR; in TCRdb, only in-frame clones are kept and a portion is missing. The sample shows about 160,000 clones, roughly four fifths of them seen only once. The specimen was PBMCs. This clonotype was sampled from a woman aged 45-65 years in good health and CMV-seronegative.

The CDR3 loop is CASSPDINEQYF. The CDR3 nucleotides are TGTGCCAGCAGCCCGGACATCAACGAGCAGTACTTC. The chain carries TRBV28 and TRBJ2-7; weak D call: TRBD1 (5 bases). V dropped 6 bases and J dropped 5 bases, with 11 bases sitting between them. Germline V gene lookup returns CDR1 MDHEN and CDR2 SYDVKM. The CDR3 is 12 amino acids.